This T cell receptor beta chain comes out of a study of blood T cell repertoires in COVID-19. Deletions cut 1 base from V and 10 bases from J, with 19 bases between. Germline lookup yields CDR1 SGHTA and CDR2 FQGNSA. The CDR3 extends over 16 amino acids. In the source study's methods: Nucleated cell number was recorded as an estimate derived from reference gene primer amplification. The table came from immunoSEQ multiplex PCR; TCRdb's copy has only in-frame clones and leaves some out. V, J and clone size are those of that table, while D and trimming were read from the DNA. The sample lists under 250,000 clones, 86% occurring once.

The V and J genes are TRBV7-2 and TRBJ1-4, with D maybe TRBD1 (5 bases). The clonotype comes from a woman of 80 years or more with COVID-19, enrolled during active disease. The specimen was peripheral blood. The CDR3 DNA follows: TGTGCCAGCAGCTTAGGACGAGAGAGGGGACTGGCAAAACTGTTTTTT. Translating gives CASSLGRERGLAKLFF.